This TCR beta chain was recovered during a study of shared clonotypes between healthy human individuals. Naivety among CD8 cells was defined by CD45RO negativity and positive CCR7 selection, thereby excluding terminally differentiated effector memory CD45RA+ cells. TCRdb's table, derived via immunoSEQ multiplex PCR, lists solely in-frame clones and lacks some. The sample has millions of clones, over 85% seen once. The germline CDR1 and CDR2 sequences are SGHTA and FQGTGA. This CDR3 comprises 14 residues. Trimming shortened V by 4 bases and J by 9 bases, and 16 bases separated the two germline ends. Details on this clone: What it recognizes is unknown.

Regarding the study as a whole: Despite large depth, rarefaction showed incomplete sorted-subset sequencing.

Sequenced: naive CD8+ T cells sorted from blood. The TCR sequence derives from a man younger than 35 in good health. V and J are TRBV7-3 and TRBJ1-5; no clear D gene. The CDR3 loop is CASSSPRLWGPQHF. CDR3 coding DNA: TGTGCCAGCAGCTCCCCCCGGCTATGGGGGCCCCAGCATTTT.